Listed below are T cell receptor beta chains from one sample, sequenced in a study of blood T cell repertoires in COVID-19. The method was immunoSEQ multiplex PCR; TCRdb's version includes in-frame clones alone and lacks a portion of them. Seen here are roughly 400,000 clones, 88% observed once, and the top ten hold about 1.5%. Sequenced material: PBMCs or T cells enriched from blood (not recorded which). Every receptor here comes from a woman aged 18-29 years who had been exposed to COVID-19. The CDR3 runs from the conserved cysteine through the conserved F or W. The order of the fields is D gene, CDR3 length, V gene, clone size, J gene, CDR3 DNA, CDR3 protein. D genes are given only for firm matches. The size field is filled for only some rows; it gives once, few, many or a size class.

.,14,TRBV28,.,TRBJ1-1,TGTGCCAGCAGTTTCCAGAGGTCCAACACTGAAGCTTTCTTT,CASSFQRSNTEAFF
TRBD1,15,TRBV15,.,TRBJ1-3,TGTGCCACCAGCTCTGACAGGGATCCTGGAAACACCATATATTTT,CATSSDRDPGNTIYF
.,15,TRBV7-2,.,TRBJ2-7,TGTGCCAGCAGCTTAGGACAGGAATTCTACTACGAGCAGTACTTC,CASSLGQEFYYEQYF
TRBD2,18,TRBV5-8,.,TRBJ2-1,TGTGCCAGCAGCTCCCTCTCTGGACTAGCGGGCCCTTACAATGAGCAGTTCTTC,CASSSLSGLAGPYNEQFF
TRBD2,14,TRBV7-9,few,TRBJ2-3,TGTGCCAGCAGTCTAGCGGGGGGAATAGATACGCAGTATTTT,CASSLAGGIDTQYF
.,17,TRBV5-8,.,TRBJ1-5,TGTGCCAGCAGCTTGCCCCCGGACAGATATAGCAATCAGCCCCAGCATTTT,CASSLPPDRYSNQPQHF
TRBD2,18,TRBV7-8,.,TRBJ2-2,TGTGCCAGCAGCTTACCGCGACTAGCGGGATTGAACACCGGGGAGCTGTTTTTT,CASSLPRLAGLNTGELFF
.,15,TRBV2,.,TRBJ1-1,TGTGCCAGCAGTGACTGGGGAGGGAGTATGGGTGAAGCTTTCTTT,CASSDWGGSMGEAFF
TRBD1,16,TRBV28,.,TRBJ2-5,TGTGCCAGCAGTCCTCCCCGACAGGGGGCGGGAGAGACCCAGTACTTC,CASSPPRQGAGETQYF
TRBD1,14,TRBV5-1,.,TRBJ1-2,TGCGCCAGCAGCCCTACAGGGGGCAGCTATGGCTACACCTTC,CASSPTGGSYGYTF
TRBD1,17,TRBV28,.,TRBJ1-5,TGTGCCAGCAGTCCCGGGACAGGGGGGCTTTGGGGTCAGCCCCAGCATTTT,CASSPGTGGLWGQPQHF
.,12,TRBV28,.,TRBJ2-7,TGTGCCAGCAGTTTCGGTTCCTACGAGCAGTACTTC,CASSFGSYEQYF
.,14,TRBV19,.,TRBJ1-1,TGTGCCAGTAGTCAGGACAGAGGGCTCACTGAAGCTTTCTTT,CASSQDRGLTEAFF
.,10,TRBV29-1,.,TRBJ1-1,TGCAGCGTTCCAGGCGCTGAAGCTTTCTTT,CSVPGAEAFF
TRBD2,16,TRBV15,.,TRBJ2-5,TGTGCCACCAGCAGGGTACTAGCGGGGGGTGGAGGGACCCAGTACTTC,CATSRVLAGGGGTQYF
.,13,TRBV2,.,TRBJ1-5,TGTGCCAGCACGGGGTATAGCAATCAGCCCCAGCATTTT,CASTGYSNQPQHF
TRBD1,14,TRBV6-5,.,TRBJ1-3,TGTGCCAGCAGAGACAGGGGAAGGAGAAACACCATATATTTT,CASRDRGRRNTIYF
TRBD2,15,TRBV5-1,.,TRBJ2-1,TGCGCCAGCAGCTTAACTAGCGGGGGGGCCAATGAGCAGTTCTTC,CASSLTSGGANEQFF
TRBD2,17,TRBV5-1,once,TRBJ2-7,TGCGCCAGCAGCAGCGGGACTAGCGGGAGAGCCTCCTACGAGCAGTACTTC,CASSSGTSGRASYEQYF
TRBD2,15,TRBV9,.,TRBJ2-2,TGTGCCAGCAGCGTAGGGACTAGCAACACCGGGGAGCTGTTTTTT,CASSVGTSNTGELFF
.,13,TRBV3-1/TRBV3-2,once,TRBJ2-7,TGTGCCAGCAGCCAAGACAGGCTATACGAGCAGTACTTC,CASSQDRLYEQYF
.,14,TRBV19,.,TRBJ1-3,TGTGCCAGTATCGCGGGGTCCCCTGGAAACACCATATATTTT,CASIAGSPGNTIYF
TRBD1,14,TRBV5-5,.,TRBJ1-4,TGTGCCAGCAGCTTGGGACAGGGTCATGAAAAACTGTTTTTT,CASSLGQGHEKLFF
.,15,TRBV27,.,TRBJ2-1,TGTGCCAGCAGTTTATCAGGGACTGGGTACAATGAGCAGTTCTTC,CASSLSGTGYNEQFF
.,18,TRBV5-8,few,TRBJ1-3,TGTGCCAGCAGCTTGAAAGGCGCCGGGAGATGGAGTGGAAACACCATATATTTT,CASSLKGAGRWSGNTIYF
.,14,TRBV11-1,.,TRBJ1-6,TGTGCCAGCAGCTTAGGGGCAACAAATTCACCCCTCCACTTT,CASSLGATNSPLHF
TRBD2,18,TRBV2,.,TRBJ2-1,TGTGCCAGCAGTGAAGGCTTGTCTAGCGGGAGGGATATCAATGAGCAGTTCTTC,CASSEGLSSGRDINEQFF
TRBD2,16,TRBV5-1,.,TRBJ2-1,TGCGCCAGCAGCCAGATGGGGACTAGGAGGATCAATGAGCAGTTCTTC,CASSQMGTRRINEQFF
.,12,TRBV7-9,.,TRBJ2-7,TGTGCCAGCAGCTTACGCTCCTACGAGCAGTACTTC,CASSLRSYEQYF
.,12,TRBV10-3,.,TRBJ2-4,TGTGCCATCAGTGAGCGGGAAAACATTCAGTACTTC,CAISERENIQYF
TRBD2,17,TRBV15,.,TRBJ2-1,TGTGCCACCAGCAGCGGTCGGGGGGGCTCGTCTAACAATGAGCAGTTCTTC,CATSSGRGGSSNNEQFF
.,17,TRBV14,once,TRBJ1-2,TGTGCCAGCAGCCACCCCAGAAAGGGGCAATTTAACTATGGCTACACCTTC,CASSHPRKGQFNYGYTF
TRBD1,15,TRBV27,.,TRBJ1-2,TGTGCCAGCAGCCCAATGGGTGGGACAGGGAGGGGCTACACCTTC,CASSPMGGTGRGYTF
TRBD1,16,TRBV6-5,.,TRBJ2-7,TGTGCCAGCAGTTACTTAGGACAGGGGACAACCTACGAGCAGTACTTC,CASSYLGQGTTYEQYF
TRBD2,15,TRBV24-1,.,TRBJ2-3,TGTGCCACCAGTGCGGGAGGGCTCGGGTCCCCGATTTTGTATTTT,CATSAGGLGSPILYF
.,14,TRBV3-1/TRBV3-2,.,TRBJ1-1,TGTGCCAGCAGCGGGGACATTCCTCGTACTGAAGCTTTCTTT,CASSGDIPRTEAFF
TRBD2,15,TRBV5-1,.,TRBJ2-7,TGCGCCAGCAGACCCCCTAGCGGGAGGATATACGAGCAGTACTTC,CASRPPSGRIYEQYF
TRBD1,15,TRBV25-1,.,TRBJ1-6,TGTGCCAGCACCCCTTGGACAGGGAAGAATTCACCCCTCCACTTT,CASTPWTGKNSPLHF
.,18,TRBV18,.,TRBJ2-3,TGTGCCAGCTCGCCCCTAGGTTCCAGTAGGTGGGGCACAGATACGCAGTATTTT,CASSPLGSSRWGTDTQYF
.,14,TRBV7-8,.,TRBJ1-2,TGTGCCAGCAGCTTAGGGCAGGGGAACTATGGCTACACCTTC,CASSLGQGNYGYTF
.,14,TRBV5-1,.,TRBJ1-2,TGCGCCAGCAGCTTGATACAAACCAACTATGGCTACACCTTC,CASSLIQTNYGYTF
.,11,TRBV28,.,TRBJ2-2,TGTGCCAGCAGTACTACCGGGGAGCTGTTTTTT,CASSTTGELFF
.,14,TRBV27,.,TRBJ2-7,TGTGCCAGCAGCCCCATTAGTCGGAGCTACGAGCAGTACTTC,CASSPISRSYEQYF
TRBD2,15,TRBV28,.,TRBJ2-7,TGTGCCAGCAGTTTTCCTAGCGGGAGTTTTTACGAGCAGTACTTC,CASSFPSGSFYEQYF
.,15,TRBV18,once,TRBJ2-7,TGTGCCAGCTCACCCGCTGGCAGGGCGACCTACGAGCAGTACTTC,CASSPAGRATYEQYF
TRBD2,15,TRBV5-4,.,TRBJ2-5,TGTGCCAGCACCGGGGGGGGAATTATGGAAGAGACCCAGTACTTC,CASTGGGIMEETQYF
.,11,TRBV20-1,.,TRBJ2-7,TGCAGTGCTAGAGGTCAGTACGAGCAGTACTTC,CSARGQYEQYF
.,18,TRBV9,.,TRBJ1-3,TGTGCCAGCAGCGTTTCCCTCCGGGACAAGGATTCTGGAAACACCATATATTTT,CASSVSLRDKDSGNTIYF
TRBD2,15,TRBV4-1,.,TRBJ2-7,TGCGCCAGCAGTGATGGGGCTAGCGGCTACTACGAGCAGTACTTC,CASSDGASGYYEQYF
.,14,TRBV19,.,TRBJ1-2,TGTGCCAGCCAGAGGGACACCGTAGACTATGGCTACACCTTC,CASQRDTVDYGYTF
TRBD2,15,TRBV9,.,TRBJ2-7,TGTGCCAGCAGCGTAGGGCGGGGGGGCGGCTACGAGCAGTACTTC,CASSVGRGGGYEQYF
TRBD1,16,TRBV6-2/TRBV6-3,.,TRBJ2-7,TGTGCCAGCAGTTACAAGAGGACAGGGGAAGTGGGCGAGCAGTACTTC,CASSYKRTGEVGEQYF
TRBD1,15,TRBV4-1,.,TRBJ1-3,TGCGCCAGCAGCCAAGAGCAGGGGGCCGGAAACACCATATATTTT,CASSQEQGAGNTIYF
TRBD1,14,TRBV3-1/TRBV3-2,.,TRBJ2-3,TGTGCCAGCAGCCAAGTGACAGGGACAGATACGCAGTATTTT,CASSQVTGTDTQYF
TRBD1,16,TRBV9,.,TRBJ1-2,TGTGCCAGCAGCGCGGGACAGACTTACGCTAACTATGGCTACACCTTC,CASSAGQTYANYGYTF
.,16,TRBV10-3,.,TRBJ1-2,TGTGCCATCAGTTTGGGGGACCCGGGGGGAAAATATGGCTACACCTTC,CAISLGDPGGKYGYTF
.,14,TRBV10-3,.,TRBJ2-7,TGTGCCATCGCCGAACAGGAGAGCTCCTACGAGCAGTACTTC,CAIAEQESSYEQYF
.,13,TRBV19,.,TRBJ1-1,TGTGCCAGTAAGCGTCGGGAGAACACTGAAGCTTTCTTT,CASKRRENTEAFF
.,13,TRBV11-2,.,TRBJ1-2,TGTGCCAGCAGCTCAACAGGGAGGGAGGGCTACACCTTC,CASSSTGREGYTF
.,13,TRBV29-1,.,TRBJ1-3,TGCAGCGTTGTATCCTTCTCTGGAAACACCATATATTTT,CSVVSFSGNTIYF